A single sample is the source of the 32 T cell receptor beta chains below, sequenced in a study of blood T cell repertoires in COVID-19. This table comes from immunoSEQ multiplex PCR, and its TCRdb copy is limited to in-frame clones, with some not included. The sample has approximately 440,000 clones; 80% to 95% are singletons. The sequenced sample consisted of PBMCs or T cells enriched from blood (not recorded which). The receptors derive from a young man who had recovered from COVID-19.

The rearrangement uses TRBV6-4 and TRBJ2-1, with 10 bases aligning to TRBD2. The germline V gene has CDR1 MRHNA and CDR2 SNTAGT. V shed 2 bases, J shed 8 bases, and the junction held 18 bases outside the gene matches. CDR3 size: 19 residues. The CDR3 loop is CASSDGIALAGPCWDEQFF. The DNA for the CDR3 is TGTGCCAGCAGTGACGGTATAGCACTAGCGGGGCCGTGTTGGGATGAGCAGTTCTTC.

The genes are TRBV19 and TRBJ1-1; D is perhaps TRBD1 (5 bases). The CDR3 is 15 amino acids. The V end lost 3 bases, the J end lost 7 bases, and 18 bases lay between the germline ends. Germline V lookup: CDR1 LNHDA, CDR2 SQIVND (reference sequence). The CDR3 DNA reads as TGTGCCAGTAGTATCGGTTCCAAAGGGGCGGTTGAAGCTTTCTTT. Encoded protein: CASSIGSKGAVEAFF.

The chain links TRBV6-6 to TRBJ1-2; the D gene is possibly TRBD1 (5 bases). Trimming stripped 3 bases from V and 8 bases from J, with 19 bases between. This CDR3 contains 15 residues. Germline lookup yields CDR1 MNHNY and CDR2 SVGAGI (reference sequence). The CDR3 sequence: CASSYGSQGVGGYTF. Here the CDR3 DNA reads TGTGCCAGCAGTTATGGTTCACAAGGGGTCGGGGGCTACACCTTC.

J is TRBJ1-1 and V is TRBV4-1; D is ambiguous. CDR1 MGHRA and CDR2 YSYEKL come from the germline V gene. The CDR3 has 17 residues. V dropped 1 base and J dropped 4 bases, with 19 bases sitting between them. CDR3 sequence: CASSQGPGRYEGTEAFF. The CDR3 nucleotides read TGCGCCAGCAGCCAAGGCCCCGGCCGTTATGAGGGCACTGAAGCTTTCTTT.

This rearrangement joins TRBV10-3 to TRBJ1-2, with 7 bases identical to TRBD1. CDR1 and CDR2 from the germline V gene are ENHRY and SYGVKD. J lost 8 bases, V lost 3 bases, and 6 bases had no gene match. The CDR3 totals 13 residues. DNA for the CDR3: TGTGCCATCAGTGATCGACAGGGCGGGGGCTACACCTTC. This encodes CAISDRQGGGYTF.

V and J are TRBV9 and TRBJ2-2; TRBD2 agrees at 9 bases. Germline trimming cut 0 bases from V and 6 bases from J; bases unmatched to any gene: 6. This CDR3 is 16 amino acids long. Germline values: CDR1 SGDLS, CDR2 YYNGEE. CDR3 sequence: CASSVGGGASSGELFF. CDR3 coding DNA: TGTGCCAGCAGCGTAGGCGGGGGGGCTTCGTCCGGGGAGCTGTTTTTT.

The J gene is TRBJ2-7, the V gene TRBV3-1 (or the pseudogene TRBV3-2); D gene ambiguous. CDR3 length: 12 residues. From germline, CDR1 is LGHDT and CDR2 YNNKEL (reference sequence). The germline V and J ends were trimmed by 3 bases and 6 bases, with 9 bases remaining between them. In DNA form, the CDR3 reads TGTGCCAGCAGCCATCCCCTAGGCGAGCAGTACTTC. This sequence encodes CASSHPLGEQYF.

The chain is built from TRBV2 and TRBJ2-3, with 15 bases identical to TRBD2. From germline, CDR1 is SNHLY and CDR2 FYNNEI. The V segment lost 6 bases and the J segment 3 bases; nucleotides outside the gene matches: 1. The CDR3 is 15 amino acids. This chain's CDR3 is CASRGTSGRTDTQYF. The CDR3 nucleotides read TGTGCCAGCAGGGGGACTAGCGGGAGGACAGATACGCAGTATTTT.

This clone appeared a few times. The rearrangement links TRBV2 to TRBJ2-7; D might be TRBD1 (5 bases). V dropped 4 bases and J dropped 2 bases, with 9 bases sitting between them. Looked up from germline, CDR1 is SNHLY and CDR2 is FYNNEI. The CDR3 loop spans 13 amino acids. In nucleotides, the CDR3 is TGTGCCAGCAGTGGGGGCAGGCCCTACGAGCAGTACTTC. Its translation: CASSGGRPYEQYF.

This clone came up a few times. The DNA of the CDR3 is TGCGCCAGCAGCCAAGGACAGGTTTTCTCCTATAATTCACCCCTCCACTTT. Protein: CASSQGQVFSYNSPLHF. The chain employs TRBV4-1 and TRBJ1-6, with D tentatively TRBD1 (6 bases). V dropped 1 base and J dropped 0 bases, with 10 bases sitting between them. This CDR3 is built from 17 residues. Germline CDR1 reads MGHRA; CDR2 reads YSYEKL.

The V gene is TRBV28, the J gene TRBJ2-1; D possibly corresponds to TRBD2 (5 bases). CDR3 length: 16 amino acids. Per germline, CDR1 MDHEN and CDR2 SYDVKM. Trimming pared 3 bases from V and 0 bases from J, leaving 12 bases between. This chain's CDR3 is CASSFAGESSYNEQFF. In DNA form, the CDR3 reads TGTGCCAGCAGTTTTGCCGGGGAGAGCTCCTACAATGAGCAGTTCTTC.

CDR3 DNA sequence: TGTGCCAGCAGCGCAGGACTAGCGGGAGAGCCCGGGGAGCTGTTTTTT. It translates to CASSAGLAGEPGELFF. The chain joins TRBV9 to TRBJ2-2; 13 bases map to TRBD2. The germline CDR1 and CDR2 sequences are SGDLS and YYNGEE. The V segment lost 3 bases and the J segment 6 bases; nucleotides outside the gene matches: 5. The CDR3 consists of 16 residues.

The chain recombines TRBV6-4 with TRBJ1-6; weak D call: TRBD1 (5 bases). Germline assignment: CDR1 MRHNA and CDR2 SNTAGT. The CDR3 consists of 13 residues. Deletions cut 4 bases from V and 8 bases from J, with 9 bases between. This CDR3 reads CASSAQVDSPLHF. The CDR3 DNA reads as TGTGCCAGCAGTGCACAGGTCGATTCACCCCTCCACTTT.

This clone came up a few times. V gene TRBV7-9 combines with J gene TRBJ1-5, with D hard to call. V lost 5 bases and J lost 1, with 3 bases in between. Looked up from germline, CDR1 is SEHNR and CDR2 is FQNEAQ (reference sequence). The CDR3 spans 12 residues. This CDR3 is CASSVSNQPQHF. The DNA of the CDR3 is TGTGCCAGCAGCGTAAGCAATCAGCCCCAGCATTTT.

The chain uses TRBV5-1 and TRBJ1-1, with 7 bases that match TRBD1. CDR1 is SGHRS and CDR2 is YFSETQ in the germline V gene. CDR3 length equals 13 residues. The V segment lost 3 bases and the J segment 6 bases; nucleotides outside the gene matches: 5. The CDR3 loop reads CASSWTGGAEAFF. CDR3 DNA sequence: TGCGCCAGCAGCTGGACAGGTGGCGCTGAAGCTTTCTTT.

V usage is TRBV11-3 and J usage is TRBJ2-2; D ambiguous. There are 14 residues in the CDR3. V lost 5 bases, J lost 4 bases, and 11 bases lay in between. CDR1 and CDR2 (germline): SGHNT, YENEEA. The CDR3 nucleotides are TGTGCCAGCAGCCCCACCAGCGCCACCGGGGAGCTGTTTTTT. This codes for CASSPTSATGELFF. The whole variable domain, remainder taken from reference TRBV11-3 and TRBJ2-2, is EAGVVQSPRYKIIEKKQPVAFWCNPISGHNTLYWYLQNLGQGPELLIRYENEEAVDDSQLPKDRFSAERLKGVDSTLKIQPAELGDSAVYLCASSPTSATGELFFGEGSRLTVL.

This chain links TRBV19 with TRBJ2-5; D call uncertain. CDR1 LNHDA and CDR2 SQIVND come from the germline V gene (reference sequence). Trimming pared 3 bases from V and 2 bases from J, leaving 7 bases between. The CDR3 totals 13 residues. The CDR3 DNA reads as TGTGCCAGTAGTATGGCCAGGCAAGAGACCCAGTACTTC. Amino acid sequence: CASSMARQETQYF.

The CDR3 spells CASSVTGRNEKLFF. The DNA of the CDR3 is TGTGCCAGCAGCGTGACAGGGCGCAATGAAAAACTGTTTTTT. The chain employs TRBV5-8 and TRBJ1-4; 7 bases agree with TRBD1. The CDR3 totals 14 residues. Unmatched junction bases numbered 5, after V lost 4 bases and J lost 5 bases. The germline CDR1 and CDR2 sequences are SGHTS and YDEGEE. Filled out from reference TRBV5-8 and TRBJ1-4, the complete variable domain reads EAGVTQSPTHLIKTRGQQATLRCSPISGHTSVYWYQQALGLGLQFLLWYDEGEERNRGNFPPRFSGRQFPNYSSELNVNALELEDSALYLCASSVTGRNEKLFFGSGTQLSVL.

This chain uses TRBV29-1 with TRBJ2-3; 7 bases match TRBD2. The CDR3 sequence is 13 residues long. Germline V gene sequence: CDR1 SQVTM, CDR2 ANQGSEA. V lost 5 bases and J lost 2; bases outside the gene matches: 4. CDR3 in DNA: TGCAGCGTTAGGACTAGGTTCACAGATACGCAGTATTTT. It codes for CSVRTRFTDTQYF.

This clone showed up just once. Other DNA sequences in this specimen translate into the identical CDR3. The chain is built from TRBV3-1 (or the pseudogene TRBV3-2) and TRBJ1-6; TRBD1 agrees at 9 bases. This CDR3 is built from 14 residues. Germline-derived CDR1 and CDR2 are LGHDT and YNNKEL (reference sequence). The V and J ends lost 2 bases and 8 bases, in that order; junction bases with no gene match: 1. For the CDR3, the DNA is TGTGCCAGCAGCCAACGGGACAGGGATTCACCCCTCCACTTT. Protein product: CASSQRDRDSPLHF.

The gene calls are TRBV6-4 and TRBJ2-1; 7 bases are shared with TRBD2. CDR3 size: 13 residues. Germline-derived CDR1 and CDR2 are MRHNA and SNTAGT. V lost 2 bases and J lost 8; bases outside the gene matches: 3. The CDR3: CASSDGAGDEQFF. As DNA, the CDR3 is TGTGCCAGCAGTGACGGGGCGGGGGATGAGCAGTTCTTC.

This chain links TRBV7-6 with TRBJ1-5; 7 bases are shared with TRBD1. The CDR3 consists of 17 residues. V lost 4 bases and J lost 3; bases outside the gene matches: 12. CDR1 is SGHVS and CDR2 is FNYEAQ in the germline V gene. CDR3 amino acids: CASSWGPRDSHNQPQHF. The CDR3 coding sequence is TGTGCCAGCAGCTGGGGGCCAAGGGACAGCCACAATCAGCCCCAGCATTTT.

This clone was counted between two and nine times. The CDR3 bases are TGTGCCAGCAGCGGGGGGGAGATTCCCTATAATTCACCCCTCCACTTT. Its protein is CASSGGEIPYNSPLHF. J is TRBJ1-6 and V is TRBV9; tentative D call: TRBD1 (5 bases). CDR3 length equals 16 residues. Trimming took off 3 bases at V and 2 bases at J, with 12 bases between the two ends. Per germline, CDR1 SGDLS and CDR2 YYNGEE.

The V gene is TRBV3-1 (or the pseudogene TRBV3-2), the J gene TRBJ1-5, with 7 bases aligning to TRBD1. The germline V gene encodes CDR1 LGHDT and CDR2 YNNKEL (reference sequence). The CDR3 runs to 15 residues. The trim removed 3 bases at V and 6 bases at J, leaving 8 bases unmatched. The CDR3 nucleotides are TGTGCCAGCAGCCAGCAGGGACAGTTAAGTCAGCCCCAGCATTTT. Amino acid sequence: CASSQQGQLSQPQHF.

The V call is TRBV3-1 (or the pseudogene TRBV3-2), the J call TRBJ1-6; D remains unclear. Trimming removed 1 base at V and 15 bases at J, with 19 bases between. Germline values: CDR1 LGHDT, CDR2 YNNKEL (reference sequence). CDR3 length: 15 amino acids. CDR3 coding DNA: TGTGCCAGCAGCCAAGGACTACTCGAGGGAGAAGACCTCCACTTT. It translates to CASSQGLLEGEDLHF.

The chain combines TRBV11-1 with TRBJ2-7; the match to TRBD1 covers 7 bases. With V trimmed by 7 bases and J by 9 bases, 9 bases remained unmatched. CDR1 and CDR2 (germline): SGHAT, FQDESV (reference sequence). The CDR3 has 12 residues. The CDR3 spells CASTQPWDRQYF. The CDR3 DNA follows: TGTGCCAGCACCCAGCCTTGGGACAGGCAGTACTTC.

The J gene is TRBJ1-1, the V gene TRBV10-3, with D unresolved. The CDR3 sequence is 13 residues long. Germline CDR1 is ENHRY and CDR2 is SYGVKD. V was shortened by 3 bases and J by 6 bases, with 11 bases between the two germline ends. CDR3 coding DNA: TGTGCCATCAGTGATACAGATCGGTCTGAAGCTTTCTTT. Translating it yields CAISDTDRSEAFF.

The CDR3 DNA is TGCGCCAGCAGCTCAGGACTTAACACCGGGGAGCTGTTTTTT. Translating it yields CASSSGLNTGELFF. The rearrangement links TRBV5-1 to TRBJ2-2; possible D gene TRBD2, 5 bases. Germline V CDR1 and CDR2: SGHRS, YFSETQ. The CDR3 has 14 residues. The V end lost 3 bases, the J end lost 2 bases, and 8 bases lay between the germline ends. Combining the CDR3 with reference TRBV5-1 and TRBJ2-2 gives the whole variable domain KAGVTQTPRYLIKTRGQQVTLSCSPISGHRSVSWYQQTPGQGLQFLFEYFSETQRNKGNFPGRFSGRQFSNSRSEMNVSTLELGDSALYLCASSSGLNTGELFFGEGSRLTVL.

This clone has just a few counts. The J gene is TRBJ1-3, the V gene TRBV6-5; D is perhaps TRBD1 (5 bases). Germline-derived CDR1 and CDR2 are MNHEY and SVGAGI. The CDR3 loop spans 15 amino acids. Deletions cut 7 bases from V and 0 bases from J, with 13 bases between. The CDR3 DNA reads as TGTGCCAGCACCCGGGGCGGGACCTCTGGAAACACCATATATTTT. Amino acid sequence: CASTRGGTSGNTIYF.

V usage is TRBV9 and J usage is TRBJ1-2; 8 nucleotides match TRBD1. The CDR3 runs to 15 residues. V lost 4 bases and J lost 5; bases outside the gene matches: 10. Germline lookup yields CDR1 SGDLS and CDR2 YYNGEE. Here the CDR3 DNA reads TGTGCCAGCAGCACTGACAGGGGAGGATGGTATGGCTACACCTTC. Translation: CASSTDRGGWYGYTF.

This chain connects TRBV10-3 to TRBJ1-5, with D perhaps matching TRBD1 (6 bases). This CDR3 region has 17 residues. Trimming took 3 bases from V and 5 from J, leaving 20 bases between them. Germline V gene lookup returns CDR1 ENHRY and CDR2 SYGVKD. The CDR3 bases are TGTGCCATCAGTGACCCAATTTCCGGGGGGGCCTATCAGCCCCAGCATTTT. Protein product: CAISDPISGGAYQPQHF.

The V gene is TRBV9, the J gene TRBJ2-7; 10 bases fit TRBD1. The CDR3 extends over 13 amino acids. Germline loops: CDR1 SGDLS, CDR2 YYNGEE. The J segment lost 4 bases and the V segment lost 3 bases, leaving 1 base of the junction unmatched. This CDR3 reads CASSGQGAYEQYF. CDR3 bases: TGTGCCAGCAGCGGACAGGGGGCGTACGAGCAGTACTTC.